The source of this TCR beta chain is a study of blood T cell repertoires in COVID-19. Study-level background: Some COVID-19 samples were acute and others convalescent; all came from the United States, Italy and Spain.

This CDR3 is built from 16 residues. In germline, CDR1 is DFQATT, CDR2 SNEGSKA (reference sequence). V lost 3 bases and J 7 bases, leaving 23 bases between the germline ends. In the authors' methods: Amplified reference gene primers provided the basis for estimating nucleated cell counts. Libraries were prepared by immunoSEQ multiplex PCR; TCRdb keeps only in-frame clonotypes and omits some of them. V and J calls plus clone size are reproduced from that table; the DNA served to infer D and trimming. The sample holds fewer than 250,000 clones, around 83% seen once. The sequence derives from a man in his fifties with active or convalescent COVID-19. The source material was peripheral blood. The chain combines TRBV20-1 with TRBJ2-3, with a tentative D call TRBD2 (6 bases). The CDR3 DNA sequence: TGCAGTGCTAGTCAGGGACTCCAGATTCCACAAAATACGCAGTATTTT. It translates to CSASQGLQIPQNTQYF.